This note documents a single T cell receptor beta chain sequence. As yet, its antigen is unknown. The V segment lost 4 bases and the J segment 5 bases; nucleotides outside the gene matches: 12. The CDR3 spans 18 residues. Germline-derived CDR1 and CDR2 are KGHSH and LQKENI. The data were produced by immunoSEQ multiplex PCR, yet TCRdb's version contains in-frame clones alone and is incomplete. The profile shows approximately 480,000 clones, around 90% of them singletons. The record originates from a study of Ad26.COV2.S vaccination and SARS-CoV-2 variants. Looking at the study overall: Ad26.COV2.S given intramuscularly, once or twice 56 days apart. Study-wide results and caveats: Vaccinated and placebo-treated recipients had similar non-spike TCR breadth. Vaccinees reportedly had broad spike-specific CD8+ and CD4+ T cell responses.

Treatment reported: around 19 received Ad26.COV2.S at low or high dose, single or two shots; about 5 received placebo; per-sample allocation not given. Specimens were obtained on day 63 following the first vaccine or placebo injection. An adult donor aged 18-55 years was enrolled in Boston. The source material was peripheral blood, sampled in a trial of Ad26.COV2.S vaccine versus placebo. The sequence was obtained from a person between 18 and 59 years old who received the Ad26.COV2.S COVID-19 vaccine or a placebo. The rearrangement links TRBV18 to TRBJ2-2, with TRBD2 matching 11 bases. CDR3 in DNA: TGTGCCAGCTCACTCGTCGAATGGCTAGCGGGAGGTACCGGGGAGCTGTTTTTT. Protein: CASSLVEWLAGGTGELFF.